This T cell receptor beta chain originates from a study of shared clonotypes between healthy human individuals. Across the study: Used for every donor were three CD4 naive, three CD4 memory, two CD8 naive and one CD8 memory plate.

V was shortened by 2 bases and J by 4 bases, with 9 bases between the two germline ends. CDR1 is SGHRS, CDR2 YFSETQ, per germline. CDR3 length equals 13 residues. Using immunoSEQ multiplex PCR, the repertoire was profiled, and TCRdb retains in-frame clones only, with some absent. Altogether 2 million to 2.5 million clones are present, just under 95% being singletons, with the ten largest covering about 0.41%. All of the donors resided in Nashville, Tennessee, and each was a Caucasian adult. Source material: naive CD4+ T cells from PBMCs. Subset here: CD45RA+ positively selected. This clonotype originated in a man between 18 and 35 years old in good health. Some clones in this sample may be carry-over from other donors' samples. The V call is TRBV5-1, the J call TRBJ1-2; D might be TRBD1 (5 bases). Written as DNA, the CDR3 is TGCGCCAGCAGCTTTGAAAGGGGCTATGGCTACACCTTC. This codes for CASSFERGYGYTF.